The 25 T cell receptor beta chains given below trace back to one sample, sequenced in a study of blood T cell repertoires in COVID-19. The protocol was immunoSEQ multiplex PCR, while the TCRdb copy is restricted to in-frame clones and leaves out a portion. The sample holds a few hundred thousand clones, around 90% seen once. The material sequenced was peripheral blood. All receptors come from a man aged 18 to 29 with active or convalescent COVID-19.

The genes are TRBV19 and TRBJ1-3; D gene uncertain. The V gene lost 5 bases and the J gene lost 0 bases, with 17 bases spanning the gap. This CDR3 is built from 17 residues. Germline values: CDR1 LNHDA, CDR2 SQIVND (reference sequence). The CDR3 spells CASSSPGSSSSGNTIYF. The CDR3, as DNA: TGTGCCAGTAGTTCCCCCGGGTCCTCCTCCTCTGGAAACACCATATATTTT. The whole variable domain, remainder taken from reference TRBV19 and TRBJ1-3, is DGGITQSPKYLFRKEGQNVTLSCEQNLNHDAMYWYRQDPGQGLRLIYYSQIVNDFQKGDIAEGYSVSREKKESFPLTVTSAQKNPTAFYLCASSSPGSSSSGNTIYFGEGSWLTVV.

The J gene is TRBJ2-7, the V gene TRBV3-1 (or the pseudogene TRBV3-2), with 8 bases lining up with TRBD1. The J segment lost 5 bases and the V segment lost 1 base, leaving 4 bases of the junction unmatched. Germline-derived CDR1 and CDR2 are LGHDT and YNNKEL (reference sequence). The CDR3 extends over 14 amino acids. The CDR3 here is CASSQGYRGDEQYF. The CDR3 nucleotides read TGTGCCAGCAGCCAAGGATACAGGGGGGACGAGCAGTACTTC.

V usage is TRBV11-2 and J usage is TRBJ1-6; 10 bases agree with TRBD1. Germline V lookup: CDR1 SGHAT, CDR2 FQNNGV. The CDR3 runs to 15 residues. The ends lost 5 bases at V and 10 bases at J; junction bases unmatched: 8. The CDR3 sequence is CASSQLDRGWSPLHF. CDR3 bases: TGTGCCAGCAGCCAGCTGGACAGGGGGTGGTCACCCCTCCACTTT.

The V and J genes are TRBV25-1 and TRBJ2-5; TRBD2 might be the D (6 bases). V lost 7 bases to trimming and J lost 5 bases, with 14 bases between them. Looked up from germline, CDR1 is MGHDK and CDR2 is SYGVNS. The CDR3 is 13 residues long. For the CDR3, the DNA is TGTGCCAGCAATCCGGGGGTGCAGGAGACCCAGTACTTC. Its protein product is CASNPGVQETQYF.

The V call is TRBV4-1, the J call TRBJ1-1; D unclear. Germline V gives CDR1 MGHRA, CDR2 YSYEKL. Between the trimmed V and J ends, which lost 2 bases and 1 base, there was a span of 11 bases. The CDR3 spans 15 residues. The CDR3 sequence is CASSQRGISNTEAFF. CDR3 sequence (DNA): TGCGCCAGCAGCCAACGAGGAATTTCGAACACTGAAGCTTTCTTT.

This clone appeared a single time. This chain uses TRBV19 with TRBJ1-5; 7 nucleotides agree with TRBD1. From germline, CDR1 is LNHDA and CDR2 SQIVND (reference sequence). The CDR3 sequence is 14 residues long. Trimming at V came to 3 bases and at J to 6 bases, leaving 5 bases not matched to a gene. The CDR3 reads CASSIRGGPQPQHF. The CDR3 DNA is TGTGCCAGTAGTATTAGAGGGGGCCCTCAGCCCCAGCATTTT. The whole variable domain, remainder taken from reference TRBV19 and TRBJ1-5, is DGGITQSPKYLFRKEGQNVTLSCEQNLNHDAMYWYRQDPGQGLRLIYYSQIVNDFQKGDIAEGYSVSREKKESFPLTVTSAQKNPTAFYLCASSIRGGPQPQHFGDGTRLSIL.

The rearrangement links TRBV19 to TRBJ2-1; 11 nucleotides agree with TRBD2. Germline V gives CDR1 LNHDA, CDR2 SQIVND (reference sequence). J lost 1 base, V lost 10 bases, and 12 bases had no gene match. CDR3 size: 17 residues. The CDR3 nucleotides read TGTGCCAATCCTACTAGCGGGAGTAAAGCGTCCTACAATGAGCAGTTCTTC. It is translated as CANPTSGSKASYNEQFF. Full variable domain (outside the CDR3, taken from reference TRBV19 and TRBJ2-1): DGGITQSPKYLFRKEGQNVTLSCEQNLNHDAMYWYRQDPGQGLRLIYYSQIVNDFQKGDIAEGYSVSREKKESFPLTVTSAQKNPTAFYLCANPTSGSKASYNEQFFGPGTRLTVL.

The chain employs TRBV19 and TRBJ1-1, with D perhaps TRBD1 (5 bases). The CDR3 has 15 residues. The V gene's germline CDR1 is LNHDA and CDR2 SQIVND (reference sequence). Trimming removed 4 bases at V and 6 bases at J, with 18 bases between. CDR3 in DNA: TGTGCCAGTAGTACCTACGACAGCCTCAGGGCTGAAGCTTTCTTT. This translates into CASSTYDSLRAEAFF.

This clone appeared a few times. V gene TRBV2 combines with J gene TRBJ1-5, with D maybe TRBD1 (6 bases). V gave up 3 bases and J gave up 0 bases, with 21 bases separating them. CDR1 and CDR2 from the germline V gene are SNHLY and FYNNEI. The CDR3 covers 19 residues. DNA of the CDR3: TGTGCCAGCAGTGACCCTATGAGGCAGGGGTTAGGTAGCAATCAGCCCCAGCATTTT. It translates to CASSDPMRQGLGSNQPQHF.

The V call is TRBV19, the J call TRBJ2-1, with TRBD2 matching 13 bases. CDR3 size: 16 residues. Trimming removed 3 bases from V and 4 bases from J; junction bases left unmatched: 3. Germline lookup yields CDR1 LNHDA and CDR2 SQIVND (reference sequence). The CDR3 sequence: CASSMTSGRSYNEQFF. As DNA, the CDR3 is TGTGCCAGTAGTATGACTAGCGGGAGGAGTTACAATGAGCAGTTCTTC.

Comment on this clone: The sample carries other DNA sequences with the same CDR3. The chain has TRBV29-1 and TRBJ1-1; D is undetermined. This CDR3 spans 15 amino acids. The V gene lost 4 bases and the J gene lost 0 bases, with 15 bases spanning the gap. Germline V lookup: CDR1 SQVTM, CDR2 ANQGSEA. The CDR3: CSVGAGWGMNTEAFF. In DNA, the CDR3 is TGCAGCGTTGGTGCGGGGTGGGGAATGAACACTGAAGCTTTCTTT. Full variable domain (remainder filled in from reference TRBV29-1 and TRBJ1-1): SAVISQKPSRDICQRGTSLTIQCQVDSQVTMMFWYRQQPGQSLTLIATANQGSEATYESGFVIDKFPISRPNLTFSTLTVSNMSPEDSSIYLCSVGAGWGMNTEAFFGQGTRLTVV.

This chain links TRBV18 with TRBJ2-1; D possibly corresponds to TRBD1 (6 bases). The V end lost 0 bases, the J end lost 5 bases, and 17 bases lay between the germline ends. The V gene's germline CDR1 is KGHSH and CDR2 LQKENI. The CDR3 consists of 17 residues. The CDR3 spells CASSPPWGPLGNNEQFF. CDR3 DNA sequence: TGTGCCAGCTCACCACCGTGGGGGCCCCTAGGGAACAATGAGCAGTTCTTC.

The V and J genes are TRBV19 and TRBJ2-7; D is perhaps TRBD2 (5 bases). The length of the CDR3 is 15 residues. Trimming removed 3 bases from V and 2 bases from J, with 14 bases in between. CDR1 is LNHDA and CDR2 is SQIVND in the germline V gene (reference sequence). CDR3 sequence reads: CASSMNPEGPYEQYF. The CDR3 DNA reads TGTGCCAGTAGTATGAATCCTGAGGGTCCCTACGAGCAGTACTTC.

This chain joins TRBV10-3 and TRBJ2-7; TRBD1 matches 11 bases. V shed 2 bases and J 3 bases; nucleotides not matched to a gene: 6. The CDR3 is made up of 16 amino acids. The germline V gene encodes CDR1 ENHRY and CDR2 SYGVKD. Here the CDR3 reads CAISEGGQGANYEQYF. DNA of the CDR3: TGTGCCATCAGTGAGGGTGGACAGGGGGCAAACTACGAGCAGTACTTC.

V is TRBV5-6 and J is TRBJ1-6; 8 nucleotides align to TRBD1. The CDR3 runs to 12 residues. V shed 3 bases and J 14 bases; nucleotides not matched to a gene: 4. Germline-derived CDR1 and CDR2 are SGHDT and YYEEEE. CDR3 sequence (DNA): TGTGCCAGCAGCTATGGGGACAGGACCCTCCACTTT. Translating gives CASSYGDRTLHF.

The chain uses TRBV5-4 and TRBJ2-5; 10 nucleotides match TRBD1. CDR1 SGHNT and CDR2 YYREEE come from the germline V gene (reference sequence). V shed 4 bases, J shed 4 bases, and the junction held 4 bases outside the gene matches. The CDR3 has 14 residues. The CDR3 is CASSTGQGRETQYF. The CDR3 DNA follows: TGTGCCAGCAGCACGGGACAGGGGAGAGAGACCCAGTACTTC.

This chain connects TRBV6-2 or TRBV6-3 to TRBJ2-7; no clear D. Trimming stripped 2 bases from V and 4 bases from J, with 12 bases between. CDR3 size: 14 residues. Germline CDR1 MNHEY, CDR2 SVGEGT. In DNA, the CDR3 is TGTGCCAGCAGTTACGGCGGCGGTATATACGAGCAGTACTTC. Its translation: CASSYGGGIYEQYF.

V and J are TRBV5-8 and TRBJ1-5, with a tentative D call TRBD1 (5 bases). Deletions cut 0 bases from V and 1 base from J, with 8 bases between. Germline V gives CDR1 SGHTS, CDR2 YDEGEE. The length of the CDR3 is 15 residues. CDR3 DNA sequence: TGTGCCAGCAGCTTGGAGGGGAGGAGCAATCAGCCCCAGCATTTT. It specifies CASSLEGRSNQPQHF. Full variable domain (rest looked up from reference TRBV5-8 and TRBJ1-5): EAGVTQSPTHLIKTRGQQATLRCSPISGHTSVYWYQQALGLGLQFLLWYDEGEERNRGNFPPRFSGRQFPNYSSELNVNALELEDSALYLCASSLEGRSNQPQHFGDGTRLSIL.

The CDR3 reads CSAGTGLNADYGYTF. The CDR3 DNA reads as TGCAGCGCCGGGACAGGCCTCAATGCAGACTATGGCTACACCTTC. V is TRBV29-1 and J is TRBJ1-2; 8 bases align to TRBD1. CDR3 length: 15 residues. The trim removed 7 bases at V and 3 bases at J, leaving 13 bases unmatched. The germline V gene encodes CDR1 SQVTM and CDR2 ANQGSEA.

The count of this clone is one. The chain is built from TRBV19 and TRBJ1-4, with a possible D match to TRBD1 (6 bases). Germline V lookup: CDR1 LNHDA, CDR2 SQIVND (reference sequence). V lost 3 bases and J lost 3, with 11 bases in between. The CDR3 is made up of 15 amino acids. The CDR3 is CASSIWGPANEKLFF. CDR3 nucleotides: TGTGCCAGTAGTATTTGGGGGCCGGCTAATGAAAAACTGTTTTTT.

The V and J genes are TRBV10-3 and TRBJ1-2; D might be TRBD1 (6 bases). V lost 2 bases, J lost 2 bases, and 6 bases lay in between. The length of the CDR3 is 13 residues. CDR1 and CDR2 from the germline V gene are ENHRY and SYGVKD. The CDR3 DNA follows: TGTGCCATCAGTGAGGGACAGAACTATGGCTACACCTTC. Encoded protein: CAISEGQNYGYTF.

V usage is TRBV9 and J usage is TRBJ2-1; 7 bases are shared with TRBD2. CDR1 is SGDLS and CDR2 is YYNGEE in the germline V gene. V gave up 0 bases and J gave up 6 bases; unmatched junction bases: 9. The CDR3 runs 16 residues. In DNA form, the CDR3 reads TGTGCCAGCAGCGTAGTAGGGAGGGAGGTCGCCAATGAGCAGTTCTTC. Translation: CASSVVGREVANEQFF.

The gene calls are TRBV13 and TRBJ1-1; D possibly corresponds to TRBD1 (5 bases). Germline V CDR1 and CDR2: PRHDT, FYEKMQ (reference sequence). CDR3 length: 14 residues. V was trimmed by 6 bases and J by 1 base, leaving 12 bases between them. The CDR3 loop reads CASRIQVRNTEAFF. DNA of the CDR3: TGTGCCAGCAGAATACAGGTTCGGAACACTGAAGCTTTCTTT.

This clone was picked up a small number of times. The rearrangement uses TRBV7-9 and TRBJ1-5; D uncertain. From germline, CDR1 is SEHNR and CDR2 FQNEAQ (reference sequence). The CDR3 is 14 amino acids. V was shortened by 5 bases and J by 6 bases, with 14 bases between the two germline ends. This chain's CDR3 is CASSPETTFQPQHF. In DNA form, the CDR3 reads TGTGCCAGCAGCCCAGAAACCACATTTCAGCCCCAGCATTTT.

The chain joins TRBV10-1 to TRBJ1-1, with TRBD1 matching over 8 bases. CDR1 and CDR2 (germline): WNHNN, SYGVQD (reference sequence). The CDR3 has 14 residues. Trimming at V came to 6 bases and at J to 2 bases, leaving 5 bases not matched to a gene. CDR3 bases: TGCGCCAGCAGCCTCGGACAGGGTAACACTGAAGCTTTCTTT. Translation gives CASSLGQGNTEAFF.